The entry that follows covers one TCR beta chain sequence. This sample was included in a study of shared clonotypes between healthy human individuals. Profiling relied on immunoSEQ multiplex PCR, and the TCRdb table lists in-frame clones only, not all of them. Of approximately 2.5 million clones listed, around 94% are singletons. V gave up 4 bases and J gave up 5 bases, with 17 bases separating them. The CDR3 spans 14 residues. Germline lookup yields CDR1 GTSNPN and CDR2 SVGIG (reference sequence). The J gene is TRBJ1-2, the V gene TRBV30, with D tentatively TRBD1 (6 bases). The sequencing sample was made of naive CD4+ T cells sorted from blood. As for subset: CD45RA+ positively selected. The receptor comes from a man younger than 30 in good health. This CDR3 is CAWNKDSGIYGYTF. CDR3 bases: TGTGCCTGGAATAAGGACAGCGGTATTTATGGCTACACCTTC.